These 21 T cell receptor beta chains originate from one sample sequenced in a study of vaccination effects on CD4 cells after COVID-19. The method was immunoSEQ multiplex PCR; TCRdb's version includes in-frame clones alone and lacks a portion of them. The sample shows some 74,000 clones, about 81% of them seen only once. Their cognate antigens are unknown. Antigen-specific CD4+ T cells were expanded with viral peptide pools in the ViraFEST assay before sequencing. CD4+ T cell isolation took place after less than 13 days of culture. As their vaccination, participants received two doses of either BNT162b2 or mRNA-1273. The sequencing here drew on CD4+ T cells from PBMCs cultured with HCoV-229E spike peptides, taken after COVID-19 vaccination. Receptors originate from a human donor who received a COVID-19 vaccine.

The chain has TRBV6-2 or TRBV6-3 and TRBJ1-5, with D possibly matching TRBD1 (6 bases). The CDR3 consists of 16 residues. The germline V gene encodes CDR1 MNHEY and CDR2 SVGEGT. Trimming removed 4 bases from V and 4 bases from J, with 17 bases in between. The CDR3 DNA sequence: TGTGCCAGCAGTTCCGTTATACAGGGACCAAATCAGCCCCAGCATTTT. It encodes CASSSVIQGPNQPQHF.

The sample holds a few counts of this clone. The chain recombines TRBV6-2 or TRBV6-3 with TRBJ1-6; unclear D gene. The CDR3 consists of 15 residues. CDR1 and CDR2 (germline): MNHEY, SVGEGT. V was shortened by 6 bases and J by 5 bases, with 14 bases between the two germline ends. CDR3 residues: CASSRTDGDNSPLHF. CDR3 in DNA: TGTGCCAGCAGCCGAACTGACGGTGATAATTCACCCCTCCACTTT.

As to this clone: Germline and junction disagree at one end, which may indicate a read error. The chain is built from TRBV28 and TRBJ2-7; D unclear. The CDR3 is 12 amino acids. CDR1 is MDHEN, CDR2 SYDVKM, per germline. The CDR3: CASSLIGQAHIF. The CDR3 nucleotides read TGTGCCAGCAGTTTAATCGGGCAGGCCCACATTTTC.

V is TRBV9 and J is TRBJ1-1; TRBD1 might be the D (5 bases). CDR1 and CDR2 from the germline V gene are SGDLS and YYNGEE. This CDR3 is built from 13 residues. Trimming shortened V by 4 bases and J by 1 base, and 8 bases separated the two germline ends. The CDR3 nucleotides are TGTGCCAGCAGCTACGACAGGAACACTGAAGCTTTCTTT. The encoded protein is CASSYDRNTEAFF.

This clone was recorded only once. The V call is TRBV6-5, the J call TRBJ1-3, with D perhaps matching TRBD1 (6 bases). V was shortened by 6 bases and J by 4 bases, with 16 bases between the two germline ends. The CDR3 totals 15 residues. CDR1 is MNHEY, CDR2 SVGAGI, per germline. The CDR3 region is CASSSMGAFGNTIYF. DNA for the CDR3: TGTGCCAGCAGCTCAATGGGGGCGTTCGGAAACACCATATATTTT.

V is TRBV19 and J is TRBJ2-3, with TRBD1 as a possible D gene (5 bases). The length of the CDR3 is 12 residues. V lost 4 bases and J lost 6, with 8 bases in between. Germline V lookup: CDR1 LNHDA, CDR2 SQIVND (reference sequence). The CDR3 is CASSSPGDTQYF. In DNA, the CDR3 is TGTGCCAGTAGTAGCCCAGGGGATACGCAGTATTTT.

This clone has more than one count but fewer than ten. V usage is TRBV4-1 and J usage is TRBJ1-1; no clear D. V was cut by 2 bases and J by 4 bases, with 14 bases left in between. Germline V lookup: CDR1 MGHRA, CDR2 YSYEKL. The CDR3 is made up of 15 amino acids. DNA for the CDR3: TGCGCCAGCAGCCAAACAAAGTCGTCCTTCACTGAAGCTTTCTTT. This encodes CASSQTKSSFTEAFF.

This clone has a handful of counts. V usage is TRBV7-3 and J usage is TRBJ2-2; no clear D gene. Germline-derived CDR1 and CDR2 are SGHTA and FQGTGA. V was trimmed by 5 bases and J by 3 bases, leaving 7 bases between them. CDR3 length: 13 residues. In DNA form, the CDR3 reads TGTGCCAGCAGCGAGGAGTACACCGGGGAGCTGTTTTTT. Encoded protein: CASSEEYTGELFF.

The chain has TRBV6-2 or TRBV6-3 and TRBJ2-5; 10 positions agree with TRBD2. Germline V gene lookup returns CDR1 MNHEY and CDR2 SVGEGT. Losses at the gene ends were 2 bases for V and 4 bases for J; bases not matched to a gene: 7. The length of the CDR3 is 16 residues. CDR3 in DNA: TGTGCCAGCAGTTACAGGCTAGCGGGGGTCCTAGAGACCCAGTACTTC. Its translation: CASSYRLAGVLETQYF.

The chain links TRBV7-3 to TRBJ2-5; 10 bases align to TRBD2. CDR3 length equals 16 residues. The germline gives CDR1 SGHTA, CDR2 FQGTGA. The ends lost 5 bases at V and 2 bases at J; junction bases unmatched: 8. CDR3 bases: TGTGCCAGCAGCGTAGGGGCTAGCGGGGGACAAGAGACCCAGTACTTC. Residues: CASSVGASGGQETQYF.

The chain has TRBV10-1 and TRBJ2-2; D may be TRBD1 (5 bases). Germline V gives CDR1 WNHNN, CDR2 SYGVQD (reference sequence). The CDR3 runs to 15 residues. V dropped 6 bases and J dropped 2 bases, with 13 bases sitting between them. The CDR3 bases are TGCGCCAGCAGCGGTGACAGAGCAAACACCGGGGAGCTGTTTTTT. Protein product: CASSGDRANTGELFF.

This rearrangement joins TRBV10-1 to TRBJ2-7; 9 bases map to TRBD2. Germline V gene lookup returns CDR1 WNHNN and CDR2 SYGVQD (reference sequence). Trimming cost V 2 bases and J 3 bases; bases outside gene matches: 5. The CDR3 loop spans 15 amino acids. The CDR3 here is CASSEIAGVHYEQYV. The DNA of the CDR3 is TGCGCCAGCAGTGAGATAGCGGGGGTGCACTACGAGCAGTACGTC.

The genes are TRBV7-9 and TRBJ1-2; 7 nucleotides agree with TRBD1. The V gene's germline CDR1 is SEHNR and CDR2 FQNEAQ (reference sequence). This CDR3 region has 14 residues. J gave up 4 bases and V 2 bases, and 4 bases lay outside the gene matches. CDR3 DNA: TGTGCCAGCAGCTTACCGACAGGGAGCTATGGCTACACCTTC. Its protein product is CASSLPTGSYGYTF.

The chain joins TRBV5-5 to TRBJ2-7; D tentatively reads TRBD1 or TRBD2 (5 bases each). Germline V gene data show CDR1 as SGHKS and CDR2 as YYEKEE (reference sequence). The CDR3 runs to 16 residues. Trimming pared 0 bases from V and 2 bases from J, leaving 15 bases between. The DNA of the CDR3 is TGTGCCAGCAGCTTGGTCGGGGCGCCCGCCGCCTACGAGCAGTACGTC. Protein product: CASSLVGAPAAYEQYV.

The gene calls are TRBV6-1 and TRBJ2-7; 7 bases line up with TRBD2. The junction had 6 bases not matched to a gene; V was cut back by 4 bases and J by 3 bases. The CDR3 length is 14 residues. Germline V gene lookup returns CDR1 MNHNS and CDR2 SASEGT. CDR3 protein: CASSAAGSYYEQYV. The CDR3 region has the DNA TGTGCCAGCAGTGCAGCGGGAAGCTACTACGAGCAGTACGTC.

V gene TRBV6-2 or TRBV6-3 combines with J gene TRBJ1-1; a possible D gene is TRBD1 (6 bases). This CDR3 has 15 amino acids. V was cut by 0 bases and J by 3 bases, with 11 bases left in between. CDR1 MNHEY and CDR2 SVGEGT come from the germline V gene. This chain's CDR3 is CASSYSFKGDTEAFF. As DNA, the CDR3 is TGTGCCAGCAGTTACTCGTTTAAGGGGGACACTGAAGCTTTCTTT.

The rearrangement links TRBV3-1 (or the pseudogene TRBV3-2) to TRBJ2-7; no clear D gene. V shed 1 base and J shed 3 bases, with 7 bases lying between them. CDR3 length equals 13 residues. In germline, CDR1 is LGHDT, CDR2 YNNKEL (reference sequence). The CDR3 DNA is TGTGCCAGCAGCCAAGCGGCAGGCTACGAGCAGTACGTC. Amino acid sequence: CASSQAAGYEQYV.

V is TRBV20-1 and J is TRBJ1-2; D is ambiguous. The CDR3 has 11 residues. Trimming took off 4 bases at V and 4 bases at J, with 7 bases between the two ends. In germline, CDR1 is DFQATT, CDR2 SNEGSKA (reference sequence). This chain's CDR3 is CSANPGYGYTF. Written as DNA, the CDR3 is TGCAGTGCTAACCCGGGCTATGGCTACACCTTC.

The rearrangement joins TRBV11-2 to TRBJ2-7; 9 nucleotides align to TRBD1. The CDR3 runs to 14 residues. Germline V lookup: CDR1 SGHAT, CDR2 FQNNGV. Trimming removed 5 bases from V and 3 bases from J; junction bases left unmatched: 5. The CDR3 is CASSPSTGGYEQYV. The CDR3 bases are TGTGCCAGCAGCCCTTCGACAGGGGGCTACGAGCAGTACGTC.

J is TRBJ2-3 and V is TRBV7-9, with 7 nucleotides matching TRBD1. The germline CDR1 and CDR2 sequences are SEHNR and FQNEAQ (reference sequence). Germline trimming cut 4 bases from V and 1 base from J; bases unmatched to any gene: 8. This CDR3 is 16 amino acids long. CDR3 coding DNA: TGTGCCAGCAGCTCGATGACAGGGATTCGCACAGATACGCAGTATTTT. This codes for CASSSMTGIRTDTQYF.

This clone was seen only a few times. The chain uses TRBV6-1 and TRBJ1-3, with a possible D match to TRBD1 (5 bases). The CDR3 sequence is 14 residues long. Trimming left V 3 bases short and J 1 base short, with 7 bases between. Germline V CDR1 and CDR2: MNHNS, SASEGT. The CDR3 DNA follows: TGTGCCAGCAGTGATGGGGGTTCTGGAAACACCATATATTTT. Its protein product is CASSDGGSGNTIYF.